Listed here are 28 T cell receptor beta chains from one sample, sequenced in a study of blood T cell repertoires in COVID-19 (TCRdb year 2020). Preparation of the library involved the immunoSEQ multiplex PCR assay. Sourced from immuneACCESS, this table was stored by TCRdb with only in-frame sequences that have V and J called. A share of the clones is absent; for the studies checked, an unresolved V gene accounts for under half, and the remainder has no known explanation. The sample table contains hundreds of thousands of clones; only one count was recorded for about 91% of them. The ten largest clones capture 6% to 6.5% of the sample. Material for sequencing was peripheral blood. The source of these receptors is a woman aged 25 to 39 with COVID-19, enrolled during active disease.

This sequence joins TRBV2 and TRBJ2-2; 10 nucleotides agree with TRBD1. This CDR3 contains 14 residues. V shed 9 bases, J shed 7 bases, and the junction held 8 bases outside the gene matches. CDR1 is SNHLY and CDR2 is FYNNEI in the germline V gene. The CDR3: CASRQGARIGELFF. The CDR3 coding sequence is TGTGCCAGTCGACAGGGGGCGCGCATCGGGGAGCTGTTTTTT.

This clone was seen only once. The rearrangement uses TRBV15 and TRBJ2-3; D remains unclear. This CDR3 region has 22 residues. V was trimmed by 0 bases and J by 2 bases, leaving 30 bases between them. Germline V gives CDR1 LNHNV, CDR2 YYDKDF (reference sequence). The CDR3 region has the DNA TGTGCCACCAGCAGAGATCGGTGGGCCCGCGACGTAGGTTTTCTTTTCACAGATACGCAGTATTTT. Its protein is CATSRDRWARDVGFLFTDTQYF.

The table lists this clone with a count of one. In DNA, the CDR3 is TGTGCCAGTAGACCCGGCGGTCAGCCCCAGCATTTT. Amino acid sequence: CASRPGGQPQHF. The gene calls are TRBV19 and TRBJ1-5, with D unclear. V dropped 6 bases and J dropped 6 bases, with 9 bases sitting between them. The CDR3 is made up of 12 amino acids. Germline CDR1 is LNHDA and CDR2 is SQIVND (reference sequence). Using reference TRBV19 and TRBJ1-5 for the parts outside the CDR3, the full variable domain is DGGITQSPKYLFRKEGQNVTLSCEQNLNHDAMYWYRQDPGQGLRLIYYSQIVNDFQKGDIAEGYSVSREKKESFPLTVTSAQKNPTAFYLCASRPGGQPQHFGDGTRLSIL.

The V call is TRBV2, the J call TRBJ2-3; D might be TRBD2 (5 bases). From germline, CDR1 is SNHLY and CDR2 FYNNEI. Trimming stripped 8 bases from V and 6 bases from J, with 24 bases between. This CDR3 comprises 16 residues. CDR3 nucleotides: TGTGCCAGCTCACCAAACTTAGCTGCCCCGGGGGATACGCAGTATTTT. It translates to CASSPNLAAPGDTQYF.

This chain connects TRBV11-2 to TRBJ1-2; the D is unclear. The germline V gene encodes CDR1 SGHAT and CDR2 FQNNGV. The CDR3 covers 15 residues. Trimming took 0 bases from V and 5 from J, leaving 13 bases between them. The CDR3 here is CASSLDRSGVYGYTF. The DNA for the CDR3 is TGTGCCAGCAGCTTAGATCGGAGCGGAGTTTATGGCTACACCTTC.

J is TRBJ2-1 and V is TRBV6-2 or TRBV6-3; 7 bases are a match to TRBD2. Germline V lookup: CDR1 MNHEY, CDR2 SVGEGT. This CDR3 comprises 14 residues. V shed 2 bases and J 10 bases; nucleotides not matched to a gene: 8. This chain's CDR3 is CASSYTTSLGEQFF. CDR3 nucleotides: TGTGCCAGCAGTTACACGACTAGCTTGGGGGAGCAGTTCTTC.

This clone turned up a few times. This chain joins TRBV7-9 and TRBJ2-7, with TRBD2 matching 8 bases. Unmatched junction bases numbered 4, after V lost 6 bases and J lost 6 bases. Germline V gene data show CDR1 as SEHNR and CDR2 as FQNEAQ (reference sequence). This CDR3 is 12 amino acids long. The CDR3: CASSSAGGEQYV. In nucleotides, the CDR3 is TGTGCCAGCAGTTCGGCGGGGGGCGAGCAGTACGTC.

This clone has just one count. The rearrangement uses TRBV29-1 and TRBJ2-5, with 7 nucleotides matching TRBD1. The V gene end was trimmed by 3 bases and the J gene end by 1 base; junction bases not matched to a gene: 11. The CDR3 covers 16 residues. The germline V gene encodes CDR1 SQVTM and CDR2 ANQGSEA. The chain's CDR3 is CSVESNRGNRQETQYF. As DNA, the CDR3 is TGCAGCGTTGAGTCCAACAGGGGAAATCGCCAAGAGACCCAGTACTTC.

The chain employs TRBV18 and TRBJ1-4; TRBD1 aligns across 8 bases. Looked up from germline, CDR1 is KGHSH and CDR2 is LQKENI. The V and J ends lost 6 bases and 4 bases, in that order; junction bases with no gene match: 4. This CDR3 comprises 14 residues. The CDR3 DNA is TGTGCCAGCTCCCTTGGACAGGGTAATGAAAAACTGTTTTTT. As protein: CASSLGQGNEKLFF.

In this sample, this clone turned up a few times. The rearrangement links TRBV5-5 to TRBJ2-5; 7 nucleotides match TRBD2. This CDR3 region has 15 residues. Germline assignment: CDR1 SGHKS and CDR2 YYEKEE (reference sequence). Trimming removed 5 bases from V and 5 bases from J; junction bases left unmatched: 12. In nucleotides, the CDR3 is TGTGCCAGCAGTGGGGGGGGTCCCCACCGTGAGACCCAGTACTTC. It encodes CASSGGGPHRETQYF.

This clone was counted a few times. DNA of the CDR3: TGTGCCACCAGCGCGGGGACAGCTGGAAACACCATATATTTT. Translated: CATSAGTAGNTIYF. This chain uses TRBV15 with TRBJ1-3, with TRBD1 identical over 7 bases. The germline V gene encodes CDR1 LNHNV and CDR2 YYDKDF (reference sequence). V dropped 5 bases and J dropped 2; count of bases not matched to a gene: 3. The CDR3 covers 14 residues.

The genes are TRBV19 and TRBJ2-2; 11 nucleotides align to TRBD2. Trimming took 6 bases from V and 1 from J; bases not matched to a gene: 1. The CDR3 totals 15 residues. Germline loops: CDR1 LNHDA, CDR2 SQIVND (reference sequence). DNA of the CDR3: TGTGCCAGTAGCCTAGCGGGGGGGAACACCGGGGAGCTGTTTTTT. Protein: CASSLAGGNTGELFF. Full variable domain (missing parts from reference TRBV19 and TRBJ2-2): DGGITQSPKYLFRKEGQNVTLSCEQNLNHDAMYWYRQDPGQGLRLIYYSQIVNDFQKGDIAEGYSVSREKKESFPLTVTSAQKNPTAFYLCASSLAGGNTGELFFGEGSRLTVL.

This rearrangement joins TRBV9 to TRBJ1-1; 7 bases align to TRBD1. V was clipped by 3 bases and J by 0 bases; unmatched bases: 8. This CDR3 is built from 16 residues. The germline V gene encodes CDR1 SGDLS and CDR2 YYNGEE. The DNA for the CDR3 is TGTGCCAGCAGCGGGGGGACAGCAACCTTGAACACTGAAGCTTTCTTT. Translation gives CASSGGTATLNTEAFF.

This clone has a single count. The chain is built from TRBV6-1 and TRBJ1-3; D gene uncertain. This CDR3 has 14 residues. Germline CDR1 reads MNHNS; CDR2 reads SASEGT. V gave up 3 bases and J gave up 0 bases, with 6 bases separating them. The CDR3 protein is CASSDKPSGNTIYF. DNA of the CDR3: TGTGCCAGCAGTGACAAGCCCTCTGGAAACACCATATATTTT.

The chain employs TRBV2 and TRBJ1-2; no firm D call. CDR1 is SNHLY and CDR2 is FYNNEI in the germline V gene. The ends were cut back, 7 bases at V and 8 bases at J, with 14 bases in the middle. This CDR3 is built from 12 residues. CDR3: CASIGPLHGYTF. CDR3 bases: TGTGCCAGCATTGGTCCACTCCACGGCTACACCTTC.

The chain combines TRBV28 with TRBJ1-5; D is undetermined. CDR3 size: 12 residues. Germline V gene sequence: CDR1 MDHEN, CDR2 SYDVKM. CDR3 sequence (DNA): TGTGCTACGTCGGCGGGGTCTCAGCCCCAGCATTTT. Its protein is CATSAGSQPQHF. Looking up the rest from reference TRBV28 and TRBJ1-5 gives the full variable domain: DVKVTQSSRYLVKRTGEKVFLECVQDMDHENMFWYRQDPGLGLRLIYFSYDVKMKEKGDIPEGYSVSREKKERFSLILESASTNQTSMYLCATSAGSQPQHFGDGTRLSIL.

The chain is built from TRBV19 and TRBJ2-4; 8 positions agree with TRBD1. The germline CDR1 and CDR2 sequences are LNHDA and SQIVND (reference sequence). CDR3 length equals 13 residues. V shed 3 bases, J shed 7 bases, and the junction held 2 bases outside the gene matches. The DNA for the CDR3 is TGTGCCAGTAGTATGCAGGGGGCCAACATTCAGTACTTC. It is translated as CASSMQGANIQYF.

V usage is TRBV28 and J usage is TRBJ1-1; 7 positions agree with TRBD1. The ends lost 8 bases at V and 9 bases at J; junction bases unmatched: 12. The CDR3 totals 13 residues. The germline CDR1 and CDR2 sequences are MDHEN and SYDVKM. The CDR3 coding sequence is TGTGCCAGCTTTCAAGGGGGCGGAGGGCAAGCTTTCTTT. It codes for CASFQGGGGQAFF.

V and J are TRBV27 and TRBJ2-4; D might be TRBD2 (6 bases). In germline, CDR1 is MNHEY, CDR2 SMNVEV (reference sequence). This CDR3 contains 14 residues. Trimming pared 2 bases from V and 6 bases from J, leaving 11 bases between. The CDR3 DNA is TGTGCCAGCAGTTTAAGGAGGGAGGTAAACATTCAGTACTTC. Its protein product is CASSLRREVNIQYF.

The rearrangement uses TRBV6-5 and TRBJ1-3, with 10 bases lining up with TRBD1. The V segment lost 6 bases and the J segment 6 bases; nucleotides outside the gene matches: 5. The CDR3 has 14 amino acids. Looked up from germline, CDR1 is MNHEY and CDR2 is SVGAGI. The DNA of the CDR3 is TGTGCCAGCAGGAGGACAGGGGGGGCAAACACCATATATTTT. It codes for CASRRTGGANTIYF.

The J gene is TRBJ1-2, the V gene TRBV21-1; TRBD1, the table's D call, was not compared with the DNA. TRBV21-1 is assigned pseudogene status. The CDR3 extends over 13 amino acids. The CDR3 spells CKLEEARAYGYTF. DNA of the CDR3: TGTAAACTGGAAGAGGCCAGGGCCTATGGCTACACCTTC.

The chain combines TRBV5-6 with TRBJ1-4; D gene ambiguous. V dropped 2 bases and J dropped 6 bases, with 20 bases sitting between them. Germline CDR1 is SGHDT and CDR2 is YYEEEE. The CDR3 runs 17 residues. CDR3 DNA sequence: TGTGCCAGCAGCTTTGGACTCGAACCACTTGAAGATGAAAAACTGTTTTTT. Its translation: CASSFGLEPLEDEKLFF. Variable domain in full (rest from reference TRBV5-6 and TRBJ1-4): DAGVTQSPTHLIKTRGQQVTLRCSPKSGHDTVSWYQQALGQGPQFIFQYYEEEERQRGNFPDRFSGHQFPNYSSELNVNALLLGDSALYLCASSFGLEPLEDEKLFFGSGTQLSVL.

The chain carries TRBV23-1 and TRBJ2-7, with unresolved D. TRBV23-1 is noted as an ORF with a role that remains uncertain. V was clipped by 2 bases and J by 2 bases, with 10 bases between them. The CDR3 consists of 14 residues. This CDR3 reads CASSQGPETYEQYF. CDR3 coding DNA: TGCGCCAGCAGTCAAGGGCCCGAGACCTACGAGCAGTACTTC.

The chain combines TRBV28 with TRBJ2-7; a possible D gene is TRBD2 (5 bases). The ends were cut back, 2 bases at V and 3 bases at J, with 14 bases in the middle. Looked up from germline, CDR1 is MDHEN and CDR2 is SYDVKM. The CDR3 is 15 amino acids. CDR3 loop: CASSLSGGGIYEQYF. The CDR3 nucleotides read TGTGCCAGCAGTTTAAGCGGTGGAGGTATCTACGAGCAGTACTTC.

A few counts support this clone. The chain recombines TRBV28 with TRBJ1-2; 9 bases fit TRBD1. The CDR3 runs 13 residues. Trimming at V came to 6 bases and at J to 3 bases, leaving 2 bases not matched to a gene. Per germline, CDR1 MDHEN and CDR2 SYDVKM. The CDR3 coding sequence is TGTGCCAGCAGCCGGGACAGGGACTATGGCTACACCTTC. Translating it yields CASSRDRDYGYTF.

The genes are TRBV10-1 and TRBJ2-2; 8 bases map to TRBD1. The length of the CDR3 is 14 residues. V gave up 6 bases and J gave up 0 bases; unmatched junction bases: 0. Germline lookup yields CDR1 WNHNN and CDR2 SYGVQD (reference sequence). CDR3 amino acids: CASRQGANTGELFF. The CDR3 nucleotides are TGCGCCAGCAGACAGGGGGCGAACACCGGGGAGCTGTTTTTT.

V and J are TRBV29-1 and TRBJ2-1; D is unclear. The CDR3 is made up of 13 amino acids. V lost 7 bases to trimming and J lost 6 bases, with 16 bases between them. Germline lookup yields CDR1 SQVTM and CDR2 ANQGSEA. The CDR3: CSAPSGIGNEQFF. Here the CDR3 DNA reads TGCAGCGCTCCGTCGGGTATAGGCAATGAGCAGTTCTTC.

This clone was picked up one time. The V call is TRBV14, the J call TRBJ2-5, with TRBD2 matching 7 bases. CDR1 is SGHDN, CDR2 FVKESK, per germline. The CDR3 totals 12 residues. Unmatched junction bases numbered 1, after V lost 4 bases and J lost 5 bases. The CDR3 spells CASSPGGETQYF. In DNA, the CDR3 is TGTGCCAGCAGCCCCGGGGGGGAGACCCAGTACTTC.